This T cell receptor beta chain was captured in a study of post-analysis software for immune sequencing data. Presence of unique molecular identifiers characterized the TCR beta cDNA libraries. TCRdb ran MiXCR on the PCR reads and lists one entry per CDR3 protein. The data hold about 770,000 distinct CDR3 sequences, with approximately 44% observed a single time. The clonotype originates from a girl aged 5-17 years with multiple sclerosis. The sequenced sample was blood.

The CDR3 nucleotides read TGCAGCTTTACTCAGGGGGCTTCTGATCAGCCCCAGCATTTT. Translation: CSFTQGASDQPQHF. The chain links TRBV29-1 to TRBJ1-5; TRBD1 matches 8 bases. Looked up from germline, CDR1 is SQVTM and CDR2 is ANQGSEA. Losses at the gene ends were 8 bases for V and 5 bases for J; bases not matched to a gene: 11. This CDR3 has 14 amino acids.